Listed below are T cell receptor beta chains from one sample, sequenced in a study of blood T cell repertoires in COVID-19. Assay: immunoSEQ multiplex PCR; the TCRdb copy retains only in-frame clones and omits some. The data hold fewer than 150,000 clones, with roughly 90% observed a single time. The sequenced sample was peripheral blood. The receptors shown here come from a man in his fifties with active or convalescent COVID-19. The CDR3 runs from the conserved cysteine through the conserved F or W. A D gene is named only where the DNA matches it firmly. Where a row states a size, it is once, few, many or the class of an expanded clone; other rows omit it.

clone_size: once; v_call: TRBV10-3; d_call: TRBD1; j_call: TRBJ2-1; cdr3_nt: TGTGCCATCACTGGACAGGGGGCGGTCAATGAGCAGTTCTTC; cdr3_aa: CAITGQGAVNEQFF
clone_size: few; v_call: TRBV30; d_call: TRBD1; j_call: TRBJ1-2; cdr3_nt: TGTGCCTGGAGTGTACAATGGACAGGGAACTATGGCTACACCTTC; cdr3_aa: CAWSVQWTGNYGYTF
clone_size: once; v_call: TRBV5-5; d_call: TRBD2; j_call: TRBJ2-1; cdr3_nt: TGTGCCAGCAGCTTGGATTTAGCGGGAGCAAATGAGCAGTTCTTC; cdr3_aa: CASSLDLAGANEQFF
clone_size: .; v_call: TRBV11-2; d_call: .; j_call: TRBJ1-6; cdr3_nt: TGTGCCAGCAGGACCGCTAGCTCCTATAATTCACCCCTCCACTTT; cdr3_aa: CASRTASSYNSPLHF
clone_size: .; v_call: TRBV29-1; d_call: .; j_call: TRBJ2-6; cdr3_nt: TGCAGCGTTGTATATTCCTCTGGGGCCAACGTCCTGACTTTC; cdr3_aa: CSVVYSSGANVLTF
clone_size: .; v_call: TRBV5-6; d_call: TRBD1; j_call: TRBJ1-2; cdr3_nt: TGTGCCAGCAGCTTCGCCGGGACAGGGTCCTATGGCTACACCTTC; cdr3_aa: CASSFAGTGSYGYTF
clone_size: .; v_call: TRBV27; d_call: TRBD1; j_call: TRBJ2-1; cdr3_nt: TGTGCCAGCACCGTAAGGGGACAGGGAATCAATGAGCAGTTCTTC; cdr3_aa: CASTVRGQGINEQFF
clone_size: .; v_call: TRBV5-1; d_call: .; j_call: TRBJ2-7; cdr3_nt: TGCGCCAGCAGCTTGGTCCCGGGAGTATACGAGCAGTACTTC; cdr3_aa: CASSLVPGVYEQYF
clone_size: .; v_call: TRBV28; d_call: .; j_call: TRBJ1-1; cdr3_nt: TGTGCCAGCAGTGGACTCAGGCGGAACACTGAAGCTTTCTTT; cdr3_aa: CASSGLRRNTEAFF
clone_size: .; v_call: TRBV28; d_call: TRBD2; j_call: TRBJ2-7; cdr3_nt: TGTGCCAGCAGGTGGGGGGGGTCGTACGAGCAGTACTTC; cdr3_aa: CASRWGGSYEQYF
clone_size: .; v_call: TRBV28; d_call: .; j_call: TRBJ1-1; cdr3_nt: TGTGCCAGCAGTTTAAGGGGCGCGGTCACTGAAGCTTTCTTT; cdr3_aa: CASSLRGAVTEAFF
clone_size: .; v_call: TRBV7-2; d_call: .; j_call: TRBJ2-7; cdr3_nt: TGTGCCAGCAGCTTAGCGCTGGGCGGGAACTACGAGCAGTACTTC; cdr3_aa: CASSLALGGNYEQYF
clone_size: .; v_call: TRBV27; d_call: TRBD1; j_call: TRBJ1-5; cdr3_nt: TGTGCCAGCTCCCACCGGGACAGTAATCAGCCCCAGCATTTT; cdr3_aa: CASSHRDSNQPQHF
clone_size: .; v_call: TRBV7-9; d_call: .; j_call: TRBJ2-1; cdr3_nt: TGTGCCAGCAGCTTAAAGACTACCTACAATGAGCAGTTCTTC; cdr3_aa: CASSLKTTYNEQFF
clone_size: .; v_call: TRBV9; d_call: .; j_call: TRBJ2-1; cdr3_nt: TGTGCCAGCAGCGTGGTGGGAGCAGTATCCTACAATGAGCAGTTCTTC; cdr3_aa: CASSVVGAVSYNEQFF
clone_size: .; v_call: TRBV9; d_call: .; j_call: TRBJ1-3; cdr3_nt: TGTGCCAGCAGCGTCGACAGTCTTTCTGGAAACACCATATATTTT; cdr3_aa: CASSVDSLSGNTIYF
clone_size: .; v_call: TRBV19; d_call: TRBD1; j_call: TRBJ2-5; cdr3_nt: TGTGCCAGTAGTCGGACAGGGGTAGAGGGGACCCAGTACTTC; cdr3_aa: CASSRTGVEGTQYF
clone_size: .; v_call: TRBV3-1/TRBV3-2; d_call: .; j_call: TRBJ1-5; cdr3_nt: TGTGCCAGCAGCCAGCCCGGGTACAATCAGCCCCAGCATTTT; cdr3_aa: CASSQPGYNQPQHF
clone_size: .; v_call: TRBV11-3; d_call: TRBD2; j_call: TRBJ2-1; cdr3_nt: TGTGCCAGCAGTTACAGACTAGCGGGAGGGTTAGCGGGTTCCTACAATGAGCAGTTCTTC; cdr3_aa: CASSYRLAGGLAGSYNEQFF
clone_size: once; v_call: TRBV9; d_call: TRBD1; j_call: TRBJ1-2; cdr3_nt: TGTGCCAGCAGCCCGGGACAGTCTTATGGCTACACCTTC; cdr3_aa: CASSPGQSYGYTF
clone_size: .; v_call: TRBV7-9; d_call: .; j_call: TRBJ2-2; cdr3_nt: TGTGCCAGCAGCTTTTCATTTGCGATGAACACCGGGGAGCTGTTTTTT; cdr3_aa: CASSFSFAMNTGELFF
clone_size: .; v_call: TRBV11-2; d_call: TRBD2; j_call: TRBJ2-7; cdr3_nt: TGTGCCAGCAGCTCTAGCGGAATCTCCTACGAGCAGTACTTC; cdr3_aa: CASSSSGISYEQYF
clone_size: .; v_call: TRBV5-1; d_call: .; j_call: TRBJ2-7; cdr3_nt: TGCGCCAGCAGCTTGGGGCCTACAGGAGTGTCATCCTACGAGCAGTACTTC; cdr3_aa: CASSLGPTGVSSYEQYF